This T cell receptor beta chain was identified during a study of blood T cell repertoires in COVID-19. The protocol was immunoSEQ multiplex PCR, while the TCRdb copy is restricted to in-frame clones and leaves out a portion. The data contain about 150,000 clones, just over 90% of them singletons. Between the trimmed V and J ends, which lost 1 base and 7 bases, there was a span of 11 bases. The CDR3 is 14 residues long. Germline V gene lookup returns CDR1 MDHEN and CDR2 SYDVKM. This clone was detected only a few times. The TCR comes from a man aged 18 to 29 with COVID-19, enrolled during active disease. Sequences were obtained from peripheral blood. The gene calls are TRBV28 and TRBJ1-5; D remains ambiguous. The CDR3 region is CASSLYRGSQPQHF. CDR3 coding DNA: TGTGCCAGCAGTTTATATCGTGGGAGCCAGCCCCAGCATTTT.